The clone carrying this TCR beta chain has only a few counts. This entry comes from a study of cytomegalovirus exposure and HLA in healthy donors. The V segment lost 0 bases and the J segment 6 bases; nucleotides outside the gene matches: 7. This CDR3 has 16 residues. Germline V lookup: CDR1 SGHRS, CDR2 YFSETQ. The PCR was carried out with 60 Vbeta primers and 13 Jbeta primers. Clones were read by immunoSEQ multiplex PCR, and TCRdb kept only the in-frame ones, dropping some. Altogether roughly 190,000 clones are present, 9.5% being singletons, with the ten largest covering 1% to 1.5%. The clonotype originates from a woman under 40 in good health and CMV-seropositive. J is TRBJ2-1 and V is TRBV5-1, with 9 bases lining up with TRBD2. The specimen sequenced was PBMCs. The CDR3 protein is CASSLAGTSSPNEQFF. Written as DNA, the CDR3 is TGCGCCAGCAGCTTGGCGGGGACTAGCAGTCCCAATGAGCAGTTCTTC. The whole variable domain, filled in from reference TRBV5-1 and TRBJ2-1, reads KAGVTQTPRYLIKTRGQQVTLSCSPISGHRSVSWYQQTPGQGLQFLFEYFSETQRNKGNFPGRFSGRQFSNSRSEMNVSTLELGDSALYLCASSLAGTSSPNEQFFGPGTRLTVL.